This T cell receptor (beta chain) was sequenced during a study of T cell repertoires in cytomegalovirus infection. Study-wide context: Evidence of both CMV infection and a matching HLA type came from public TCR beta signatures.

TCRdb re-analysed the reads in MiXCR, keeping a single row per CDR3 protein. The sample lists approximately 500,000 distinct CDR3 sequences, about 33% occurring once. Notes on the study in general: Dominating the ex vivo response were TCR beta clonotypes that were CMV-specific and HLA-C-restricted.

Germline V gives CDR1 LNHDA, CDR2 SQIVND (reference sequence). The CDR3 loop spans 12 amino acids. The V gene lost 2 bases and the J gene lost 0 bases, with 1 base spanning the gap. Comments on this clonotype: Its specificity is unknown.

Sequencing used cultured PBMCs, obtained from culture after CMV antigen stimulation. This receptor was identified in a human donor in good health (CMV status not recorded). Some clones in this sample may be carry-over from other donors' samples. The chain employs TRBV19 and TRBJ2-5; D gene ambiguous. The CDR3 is CASSINQETQYF. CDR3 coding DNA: TGTGCCAGTAGTATAAACCAAGAGACCCAGTACTTC.